The 8 T cell receptor beta chains below all came from one sample that was sequenced in a study of early T cells in non-severe SARS-CoV-2 infection. TCRdb processed the 5' RACE reads anew with MiXCR; each CDR3 protein has one entry. The sample shows 50,000 to 65,000 distinct CDR3 sequences, around 21% of them seen only once. The sequencing here drew on whole blood, taken at baseline. Every receptor here comes from an adult who was a healthcare worker with PCR-confirmed SARS-CoV-2 infection or an uninfected control (not recorded which).

This clonotype was observed a handful of times. The chain employs TRBV25-1 and TRBJ1-6; 7 nucleotides line up with TRBD1. CDR3 length: 14 amino acids. Germline values: CDR1 MGHDK, CDR2 SYGVNS. Losses at the gene ends were 6 bases for V and 5 bases for J; bases not matched to a gene: 4. CDR3 in DNA: TGTGCCAGCAGGGCACAGGGGAATAATTCACCCCTCCACTTT. This translates into CASRAQGNNSPLHF.

The chain links TRBV29-1 to TRBJ2-3; 8 bases map to TRBD2. The CDR3 extends over 14 amino acids. Unmatched junction bases numbered 8, after V lost 7 bases and J lost 2 bases. Germline V gene data show CDR1 as SQVTM and CDR2 as ANQGSEA. In DNA, the CDR3 is TGCAGCGCCATACTAGCGGCCCACACAGATACGCAGTATTTT. Its protein is CSAILAAHTDTQYF.

This clonotype has ten or more counts. The chain combines TRBV7-8 with TRBJ2-5; D is possibly TRBD1 (6 bases). Germline values: CDR1 SGHVS, CDR2 FQNEAQ. This CDR3 is built from 12 residues. V was cut by 2 bases and J by 9 bases, with 10 bases left in between. The CDR3 nucleotides are TGTGCCAGCAGCTTAACCAGGGGAGCCCAGTACTTC. It yields the protein CASSLTRGAQYF. The full variable domain, with the rest looked up from reference TRBV7-8 and TRBJ2-5, is GAGVSQSPRYKVAKRGQDVALRCDPISGHVSLFWYQQALGQGPEFLTYFQNEAQLDKSGLPSDRFFAERPEGSVSTLKIQRTQQEDSAVYLCASSLTRGAQYFGPGTRLLVL.

This clonotype was picked up a small number of times. The genes are TRBV10-3 and TRBJ2-3; D is ambiguous. The CDR3 covers 12 residues. From germline, CDR1 is ENHRY and CDR2 SYGVKD. Between the trimmed V and J ends, which lost 3 bases and 4 bases, there was a span of 5 bases. CDR3 nucleotides: TGTGCCATCAGTGAAGAGGCAGATACGCAGTATTTT. This encodes CAISEEADTQYF.

CDR3 in amino acids: CASSPRRGRSYNEQFF. CDR3 coding DNA: TGTGCCAGCAGTCCTCGAAGGGGGCGATCCTACAATGAGCAGTTCTTC. The chain links TRBV12-3 or TRBV12-4 to TRBJ2-1, with 7 bases matching TRBD1. The CDR3 has 16 amino acids. The V segment lost 5 bases and the J segment 1 base; nucleotides outside the gene matches: 8.

This chain connects TRBV11-2 to TRBJ1-2; D is uncertain. With 4 bases removed from V and 2 bases from J, the gap between germline ends came to 11 bases. The germline gives CDR1 SGHAT, CDR2 FQNNGV. This CDR3 is 14 amino acids long. The CDR3 spells CASSSNRVNYGYTF. The CDR3 nucleotides are TGTGCCAGCAGCTCAAACCGGGTCAACTATGGCTACACCTTC.

This chain joins TRBV30 and TRBJ2-2, with D perhaps given as TRBD1 or TRBD2 (5 bases each). Trimming left V 3 bases short and J 7 bases short, with 18 bases between. CDR3 length: 15 residues. The germline gives CDR1 GTSNPN, CDR2 SVGIG (reference sequence). The CDR3 sequence: CAWRGVSRQGGELFF. The CDR3 coding sequence is TGTGCCTGGAGGGGAGTGTCCAGGCAGGGCGGGGAGCTGTTTTTT.

The sample holds a few counts of this clonotype. The chain has TRBV7-9 and TRBJ1-5, with D unresolved. CDR1 SEHNR and CDR2 FQNEAQ come from the germline V gene (reference sequence). The CDR3 spans 13 residues. The ends were cut back, 1 base at V and 10 bases at J, with 11 bases in the middle. CDR3 protein: CASSLDSLEPQHF. In DNA form, the CDR3 reads TGTGCCAGCAGCTTAGATTCCCTCGAACCCCAGCATTTT.